What follows describes a single T cell receptor (beta chain). Its antigen is unidentified. The data originate from a study of cytomegalovirus exposure and HLA in healthy donors. Study results and limitations: It emerged from a later analysis that several of the most significant clusters appeared to be linked to common viral pathogens. Immune exposure data for these donors was limited to CMV serostatus. When presence/absence was analysed, sequencing depth was taken to be roughly uniform across donors.

With 60 Vbeta and 13 Jbeta primers, the PCR was carried out. Sequencing was performed with immunoSEQ multiplex PCR; in TCRdb, only in-frame clones are kept and a portion is missing. The profile shows some 140,000 clones, over 70% of them singletons. The clonotype was recovered from a man aged 18 to 30 in good health and CMV-seronegative. The specimen was PBMCs.

The CDR3 here is CASTYTGDQPQHF. The CDR3 coding sequence is TGTGCCAGCACCTACACAGGGGATCAGCCCCAGCATTTT. The chain has TRBV2 and TRBJ1-5, with 7 bases matching TRBD1. J gave up 5 bases and V 7 bases, and 5 bases lay outside the gene matches. Germline CDR1 and CDR2: SNHLY and FYNNEI. CDR3 length equals 13 residues.